Listed below are T cell receptor beta chains from one sample, sequenced in a study of blood T cell repertoires in COVID-19. Clones were read by immunoSEQ multiplex PCR, and TCRdb kept only the in-frame ones, dropping some. Altogether 35,000 to 50,000 clones are present, roughly 74% being singletons, with the ten largest covering approximately 62%. Sequencing was performed on peripheral blood. Receptor source: a man aged 80 or over with acute or convalescent COVID-19. Both conserved end residues are part of each CDR3. Each record gives: CDR3 length, J gene, V gene, CDR3 protein.

14,TRBJ2-3,TRBV7-9,CAGARGTATDTQYF
12,TRBJ1-4,TRBV6-6,CASSSLNEKLFF
15,TRBJ2-7,TRBV10-3,CAISESAGEVAEQYF
14,TRBJ2-3,TRBV29-1,CSVVQATRTDTQYF
18,TRBJ2-1,TRBV3-1/TRBV3-2,CASSQIIPSGSSYNEQFF
13,TRBJ2-7,TRBV5-4,CASSLMSGREQYF
16,TRBJ2-1,TRBV6-6,CASSPPGTRGPLEQFF
15,TRBJ2-3,TRBV30,CAWDVTGGSTDTQYF
15,TRBJ1-5,TRBV28,CASSFSDRAHQPQHF
14,TRBJ1-2,TRBV28,CASSLSRVNYGYTF
12,TRBJ2-7,TRBV28,CASSLGSYEQYF
14,TRBJ2-5,TRBV10-3,CAIKAGLAVETQYF
15,TRBJ2-5,TRBV7-2,CASSLSGVPQETQYF
15,TRBJ1-2,TRBV6-6,CATLSQGQGPYGYTF
16,TRBJ1-5,TRBV9,CASSGGGVSDNQPQHF
15,TRBJ1-6,TRBV2,CASQGDWSYNSPLHF